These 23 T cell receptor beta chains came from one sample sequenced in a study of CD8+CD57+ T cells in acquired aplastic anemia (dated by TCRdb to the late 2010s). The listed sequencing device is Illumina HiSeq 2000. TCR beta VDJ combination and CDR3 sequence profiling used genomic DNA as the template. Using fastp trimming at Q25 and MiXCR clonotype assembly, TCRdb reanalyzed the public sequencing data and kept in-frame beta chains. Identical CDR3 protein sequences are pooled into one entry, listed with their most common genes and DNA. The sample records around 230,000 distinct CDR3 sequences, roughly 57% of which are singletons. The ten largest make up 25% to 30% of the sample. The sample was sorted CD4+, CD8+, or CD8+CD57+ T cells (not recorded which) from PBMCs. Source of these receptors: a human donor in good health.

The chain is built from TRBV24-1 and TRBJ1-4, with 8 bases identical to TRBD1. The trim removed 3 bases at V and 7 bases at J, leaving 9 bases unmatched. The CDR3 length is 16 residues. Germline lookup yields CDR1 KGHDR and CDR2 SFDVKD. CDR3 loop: CATSDPRGQGFEKLFF. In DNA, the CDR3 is TGTGCCACCAGTGATCCCCGCGGACAGGGTTTTGAAAAACTGTTTTTT.

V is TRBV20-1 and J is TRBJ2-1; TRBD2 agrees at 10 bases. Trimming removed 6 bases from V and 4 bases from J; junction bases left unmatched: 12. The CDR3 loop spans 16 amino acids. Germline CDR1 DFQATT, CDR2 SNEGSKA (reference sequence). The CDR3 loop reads CSADPGTSERYNEQFF. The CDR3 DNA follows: TGCAGTGCGGACCCCGGGACTAGCGAAAGGTACAATGAGCAGTTCTTC.

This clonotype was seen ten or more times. The CDR3 region is CASSSNAGNEQYF. The CDR3 bases are TGTGCCAGCAGCTCTAACGCGGGGAACGAGCAGTACTTC. J is TRBJ2-7 and V is TRBV5-5; the D gene is possibly TRBD2 (6 bases). The CDR3 extends over 13 amino acids. Germline V gene data show CDR1 as SGHKS and CDR2 as YYEKEE (reference sequence). Trimming shortened V by 3 bases and J by 5 bases, and 12 bases separated the two germline ends.

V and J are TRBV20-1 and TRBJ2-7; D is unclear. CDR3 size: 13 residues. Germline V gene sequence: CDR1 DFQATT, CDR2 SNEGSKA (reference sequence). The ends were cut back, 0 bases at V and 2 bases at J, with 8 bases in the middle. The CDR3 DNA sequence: TGCAGTGCTAGAGAGGTGCAGCCCTACGAGCAGTACTTC. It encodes CSAREVQPYEQYF.

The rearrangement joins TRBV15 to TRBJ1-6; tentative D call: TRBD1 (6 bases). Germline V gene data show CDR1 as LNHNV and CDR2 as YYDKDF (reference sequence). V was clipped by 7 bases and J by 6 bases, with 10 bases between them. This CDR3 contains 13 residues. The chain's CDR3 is CATNRDLNSPLHF. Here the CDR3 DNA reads TGTGCCACCAACAGGGACCTTAATTCACCCCTCCACTTT.

The CDR3 coding sequence is TGTGCCAGCAGTGACGGGCCGTATAGCAATCAGCCCCAGCATTTT. Its protein product is CASSDGPYSNQPQHF. This chain links TRBV2 with TRBJ1-5; unclear D gene. V lost 3 bases and J 0 bases, leaving 9 bases between the germline ends. The CDR3 sequence is 15 residues long. Germline-derived CDR1 and CDR2 are SNHLY and FYNNEI.

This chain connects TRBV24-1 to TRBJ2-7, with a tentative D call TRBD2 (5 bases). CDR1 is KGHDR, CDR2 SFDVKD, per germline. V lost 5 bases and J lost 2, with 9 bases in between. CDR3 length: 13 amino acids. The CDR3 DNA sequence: TGTGCCACCAGTGCCGGAGGACCCTACGAGCAGTACTTC. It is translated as CATSAGGPYEQYF.

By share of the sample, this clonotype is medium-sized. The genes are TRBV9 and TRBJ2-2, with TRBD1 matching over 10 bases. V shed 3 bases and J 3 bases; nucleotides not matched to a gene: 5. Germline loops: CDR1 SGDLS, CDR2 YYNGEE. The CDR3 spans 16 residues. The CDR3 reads CASSDWTGGYTGELFF. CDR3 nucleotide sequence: TGTGCCAGCAGCGATTGGACAGGGGGTTACACCGGGGAGCTGTTTTTT.

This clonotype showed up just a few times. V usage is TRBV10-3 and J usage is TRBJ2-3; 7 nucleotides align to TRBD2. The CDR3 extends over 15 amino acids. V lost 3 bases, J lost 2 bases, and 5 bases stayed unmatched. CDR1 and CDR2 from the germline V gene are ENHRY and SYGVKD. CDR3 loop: CAISEGREPTDTQYF. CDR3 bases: TGTGCCATCAGTGAAGGGCGGGAGCCCACAGATACGCAGTATTTT.

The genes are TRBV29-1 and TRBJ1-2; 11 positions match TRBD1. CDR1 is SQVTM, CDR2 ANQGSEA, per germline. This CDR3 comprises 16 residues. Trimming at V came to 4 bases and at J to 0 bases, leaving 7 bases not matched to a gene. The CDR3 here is CSVGDRGRIANYGYTF. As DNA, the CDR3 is TGCAGCGTTGGGGACAGGGGGAGGATAGCTAACTATGGCTACACCTTC.

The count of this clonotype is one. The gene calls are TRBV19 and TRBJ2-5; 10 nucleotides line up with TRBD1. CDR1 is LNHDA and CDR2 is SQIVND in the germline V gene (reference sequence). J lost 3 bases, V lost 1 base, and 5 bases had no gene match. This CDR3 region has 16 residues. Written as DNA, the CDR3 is TGTGCCAGTAGTATAGGGGGGGGGACAGGGGAAGAGACCCAGTACTTC. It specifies CASSIGGGTGEETQYF.

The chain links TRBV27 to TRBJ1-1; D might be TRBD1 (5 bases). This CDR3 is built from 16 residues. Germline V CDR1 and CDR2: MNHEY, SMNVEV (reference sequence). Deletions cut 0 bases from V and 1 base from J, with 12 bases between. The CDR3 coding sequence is TGTGCCAGCAGTTTATCGGCCAGGGACCCGAACACTGAAGCTTTCTTT. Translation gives CASSLSARDPNTEAFF.

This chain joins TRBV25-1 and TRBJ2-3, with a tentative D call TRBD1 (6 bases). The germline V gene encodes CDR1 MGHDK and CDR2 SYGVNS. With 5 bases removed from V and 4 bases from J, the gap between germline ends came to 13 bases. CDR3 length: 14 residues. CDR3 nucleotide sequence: TGTGCCAGCAGTCGCCAGGGGATACCAGATACGCAGTATTTT. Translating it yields CASSRQGIPDTQYF.

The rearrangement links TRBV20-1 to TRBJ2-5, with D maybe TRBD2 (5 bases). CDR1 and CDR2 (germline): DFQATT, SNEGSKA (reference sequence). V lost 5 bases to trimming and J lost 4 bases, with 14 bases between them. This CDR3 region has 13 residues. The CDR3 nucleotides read TGCAGTGCTGCAGGCGTCGGACTAGAGACCCAGTACTTC. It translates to CSAAGVGLETQYF.

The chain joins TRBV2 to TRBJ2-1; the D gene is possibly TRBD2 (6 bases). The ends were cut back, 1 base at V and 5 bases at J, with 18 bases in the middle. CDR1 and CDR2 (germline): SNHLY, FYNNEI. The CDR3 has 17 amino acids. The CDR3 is CASSEGLGLASNNEQFF. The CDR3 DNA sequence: TGTGCCAGCAGTGAAGGGTTAGGGCTAGCGTCAAACAATGAGCAGTTCTTC.

The CDR3 nucleotides are TGTGCCAGCAGATTGGGAATGCAATACACCATATATTTT. It translates to CASRLGMQYTIYF. This chain links TRBV6-5 with TRBJ1-3; D gene ambiguous. This CDR3 has 13 amino acids. The germline gives CDR1 MNHEY, CDR2 SVGAGI. Trimming removed 6 bases from V and 8 bases from J, with 14 bases in between.

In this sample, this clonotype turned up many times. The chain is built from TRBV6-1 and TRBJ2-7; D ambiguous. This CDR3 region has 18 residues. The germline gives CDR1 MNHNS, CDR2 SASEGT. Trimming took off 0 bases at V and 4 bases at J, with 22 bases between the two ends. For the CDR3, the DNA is TGTGCCAGCAGTGAAGCGTGGTTGTTCACAAATCCTCTATACGAGCAGTACTTC. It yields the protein CASSEAWLFTNPLYEQYF.

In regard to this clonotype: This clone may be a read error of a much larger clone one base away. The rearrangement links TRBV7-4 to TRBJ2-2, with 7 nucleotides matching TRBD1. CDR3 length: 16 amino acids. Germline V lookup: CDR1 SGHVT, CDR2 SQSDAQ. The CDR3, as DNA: TGTGCCAGCAGCTTCCACAGGGGTGGTACCACCGGGGAGCTGCTTTTT. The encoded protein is CASSFHRGGTTGELLF.

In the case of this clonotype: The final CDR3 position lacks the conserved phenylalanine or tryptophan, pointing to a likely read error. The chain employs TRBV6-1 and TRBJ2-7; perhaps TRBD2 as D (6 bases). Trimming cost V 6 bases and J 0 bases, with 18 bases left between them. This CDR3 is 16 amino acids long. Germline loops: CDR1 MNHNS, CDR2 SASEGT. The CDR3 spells CASRASSGESSYEQYL. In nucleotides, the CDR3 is TGTGCCAGCAGGGCTAGTAGCGGAGAGAGCTCCTACGAGCAGTACCTC.

CDR3 loop: CASSLRRQGAYEQYF. The CDR3 DNA follows: TGTGCCAGCAGTTTAAGGAGACAGGGGGCGTACGAGCAGTACTTC. The chain couples TRBV27 to TRBJ2-7, with TRBD1 identical over 10 bases. The J segment lost 4 bases and the V segment lost 2 bases, leaving 5 bases of the junction unmatched. Per germline, CDR1 MNHEY and CDR2 SMNVEV (reference sequence). There are 15 residues in the CDR3.

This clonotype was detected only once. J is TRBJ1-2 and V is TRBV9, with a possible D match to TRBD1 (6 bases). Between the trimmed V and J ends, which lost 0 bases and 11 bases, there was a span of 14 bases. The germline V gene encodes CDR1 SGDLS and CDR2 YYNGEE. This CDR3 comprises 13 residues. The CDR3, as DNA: TGTGCCAGCAGCGTAGGCTTAGGGGGGGCTTACACCTTC. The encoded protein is CASSVGLGGAYTF. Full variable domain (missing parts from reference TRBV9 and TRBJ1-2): DSGVTQTPKHLITATGQRVTLRCSPRSGDLSVYWYQQSLDQGLQFLIQYYNGEERAKGNILERFSAQQFPDLHSELNLSSLELGDSALYFCASSVGLGGAYTFGSGTRLTVV.

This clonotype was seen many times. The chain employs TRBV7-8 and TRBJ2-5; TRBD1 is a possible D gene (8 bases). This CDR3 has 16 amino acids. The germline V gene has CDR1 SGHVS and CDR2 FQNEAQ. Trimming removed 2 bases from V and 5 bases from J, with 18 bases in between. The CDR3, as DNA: TGTGCCAGCAGCTTAAGCTTGGACAGGGAGGGGGAGACCCAGTACTTC. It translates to CASSLSLDREGETQYF.

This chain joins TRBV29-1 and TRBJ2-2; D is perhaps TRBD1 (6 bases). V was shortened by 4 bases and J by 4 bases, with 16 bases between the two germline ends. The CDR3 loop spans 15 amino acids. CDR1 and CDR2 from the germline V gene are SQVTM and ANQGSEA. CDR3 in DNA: TGCAGCGTTGGCGATTACAGGGACCCCACCGGGGAGCTGTTTTTT. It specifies CSVGDYRDPTGELFF.